Sequencing of this T cell receptor (beta chain) was carried out in a study of OX40 agonist ivuxolimab in advanced cancers. TCRdb's copy holds only in-frame clones and misses some; the assay was immunoSEQ multiplex PCR. The profile shows roughly 130,000 clones, 93% of them singletons. This CDR3 region has 14 residues. Trimming pared 5 bases from V and 5 bases from J, leaving 12 bases between. Germline CDR1 is MNHEY and CDR2 is SMNVEV (reference sequence). The receptor was isolated from an adult with an advanced solid tumor such as melanoma, head and neck, liver or kidney cancer. The sample consisted of CD4+ or CD8+ T cells sorted from blood, taken in a trial of the OX40 agonist ivuxolimab. This chain uses TRBV27 with TRBJ1-4; D is unresolved. The CDR3 DNA is TGTGCCAGCAGTCCAACGCTTCTGAATGAAAAACTGTTTTTT. Its protein is CASSPTLLNEKLFF. The full variable domain, in which reference TRBV27 and TRBJ1-4 provide the parts outside the CDR3, is EAQVTQNPRYLITVTGKKLTVTCSQNMNHEYMSWYRQDPGLGLRQIYYSMNVEVTDKGDVPEGYKVSRKEKRNFPLILESPSPNQTSLYFCASSPTLLNEKLFFGSGTQLSVL.